Described below is a single T cell receptor (beta chain) sequence and its context. The entry originates in a study of T cell changes during pregnancy in multiple sclerosis. Method: immunoSEQ multiplex PCR; TCRdb's copy keeps in-frame clones and lacks some. The sample gives about 38,000 clones, 80% to 95% of which show up once; over 10% is in the top ten. Germline lookup yields CDR1 MRHNA and CDR2 SNTAGT. The CDR3 runs to 17 residues. V lost 3 bases, J lost 1 base, and 8 bases stayed unmatched. The rearrangement uses TRBV6-4 and TRBJ2-2, with 7 bases that match TRBD1. This clonotype was sampled from a female donor with multiple sclerosis, enrolled in a pregnancy study. Sequenced here: CD8+ T cells from peripheral blood mononuclear cells, sampled after pregnancy. CDR3 DNA sequence: TGTGCCAGCAGTGAGGGACAGTCCGAAAAGAACACCGGGGAGCTGTTTTTT. Encoded protein: CASSEGQSEKNTGELFF.